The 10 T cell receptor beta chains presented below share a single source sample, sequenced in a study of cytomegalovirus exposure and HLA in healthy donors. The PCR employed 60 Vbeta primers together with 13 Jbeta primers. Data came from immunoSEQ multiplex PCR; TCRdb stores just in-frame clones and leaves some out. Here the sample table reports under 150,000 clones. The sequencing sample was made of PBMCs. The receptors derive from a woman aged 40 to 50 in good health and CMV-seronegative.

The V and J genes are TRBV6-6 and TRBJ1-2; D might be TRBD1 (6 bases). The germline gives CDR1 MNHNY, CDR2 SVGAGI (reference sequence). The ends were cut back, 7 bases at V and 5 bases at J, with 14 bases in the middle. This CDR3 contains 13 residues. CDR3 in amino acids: CASTYTGNYGYTF. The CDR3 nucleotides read TGTGCCAGCACCTATACAGGGAATTATGGCTACACCTTC.

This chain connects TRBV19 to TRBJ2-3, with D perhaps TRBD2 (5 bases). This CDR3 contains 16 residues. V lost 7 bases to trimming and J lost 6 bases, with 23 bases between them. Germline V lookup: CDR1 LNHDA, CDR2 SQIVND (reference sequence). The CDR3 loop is CASTPSEAGGRDTQYF. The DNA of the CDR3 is TGTGCCAGTACCCCCTCGGAGGCGGGTGGCAGGGATACGCAGTATTTT. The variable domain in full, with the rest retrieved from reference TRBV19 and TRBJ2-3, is DGGITQSPKYLFRKEGQNVTLSCEQNLNHDAMYWYRQDPGQGLRLIYYSQIVNDFQKGDIAEGYSVSREKKESFPLTVTSAQKNPTAFYLCASTPSEAGGRDTQYFGPGTRLTVL.

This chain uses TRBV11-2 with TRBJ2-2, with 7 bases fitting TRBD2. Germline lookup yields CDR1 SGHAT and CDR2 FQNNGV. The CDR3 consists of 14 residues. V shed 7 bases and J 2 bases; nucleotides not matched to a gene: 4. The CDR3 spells CASTPGGNTGELFF. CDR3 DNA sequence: TGTGCCAGCACCCCGGGGGGAAACACCGGGGAGCTGTTTTTT.

CDR3 loop: CASSLRQGASSYEKLFF. DNA for the CDR3: TGCGCCAGCAGCTTAAGACAGGGAGCCTCCTCTTATGAAAAACTGTTTTTT. The chain has TRBV5-1 and TRBJ1-4, with 7 bases identical to TRBD1. CDR1 SGHRS and CDR2 YFSETQ come from the germline V gene. V was pared by 2 bases and J by 6 bases, with 13 bases of the junction left unmatched. The CDR3 extends over 17 amino acids.

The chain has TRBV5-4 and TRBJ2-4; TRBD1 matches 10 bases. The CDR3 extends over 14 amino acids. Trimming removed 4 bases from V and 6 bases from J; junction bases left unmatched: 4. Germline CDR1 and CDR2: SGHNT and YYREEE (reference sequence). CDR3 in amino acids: CASSVRTGGNIQYF. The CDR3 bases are TGTGCCAGCAGCGTGCGGACAGGGGGAAACATTCAGTACTTC.

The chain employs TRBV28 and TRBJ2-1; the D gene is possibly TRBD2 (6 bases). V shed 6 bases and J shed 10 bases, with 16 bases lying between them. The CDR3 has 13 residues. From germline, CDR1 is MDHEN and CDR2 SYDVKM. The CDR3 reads CASRRGTFWEQFF. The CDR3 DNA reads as TGTGCCAGCAGGCGGGGAACATTTTGGGAGCAGTTCTTC.

The CDR3 protein is CASSVVDGQGKNIQYF. The CDR3 DNA is TGTGCCAGCAGCGTCGTCGACGGACAGGGGAAAAACATTCAGTACTTC. The chain has TRBV9 and TRBJ2-4, with 9 bases fitting TRBD1. Germline trimming cut 2 bases from V and 4 bases from J; bases unmatched to any gene: 7. Germline CDR1 and CDR2: SGDLS and YYNGEE. The CDR3 is 16 amino acids.

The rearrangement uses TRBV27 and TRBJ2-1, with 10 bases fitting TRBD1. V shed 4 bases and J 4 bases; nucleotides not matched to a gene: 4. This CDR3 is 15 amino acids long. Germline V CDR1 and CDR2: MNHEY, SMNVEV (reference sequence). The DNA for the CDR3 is TGTGCCAGCAGTTGGGGACAGGGGTCATACAATGAGCAGTTCTTC. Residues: CASSWGQGSYNEQFF.

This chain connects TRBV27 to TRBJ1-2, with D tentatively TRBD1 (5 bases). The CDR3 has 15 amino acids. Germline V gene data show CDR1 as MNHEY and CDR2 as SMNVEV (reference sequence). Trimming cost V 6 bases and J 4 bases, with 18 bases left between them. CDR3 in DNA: TGTGCCAGCAGGCCGAGCGGGGGGGACCGCTATGGCTACACCTTC. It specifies CASRPSGGDRYGYTF.

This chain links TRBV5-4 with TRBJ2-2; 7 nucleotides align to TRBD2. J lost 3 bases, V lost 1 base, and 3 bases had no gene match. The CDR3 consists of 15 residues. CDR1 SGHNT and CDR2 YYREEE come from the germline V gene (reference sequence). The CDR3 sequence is CASSLRTSYTGELFF. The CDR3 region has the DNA TGTGCCAGCAGCTTGAGGACTAGTTACACCGGGGAGCTGTTTTTT.